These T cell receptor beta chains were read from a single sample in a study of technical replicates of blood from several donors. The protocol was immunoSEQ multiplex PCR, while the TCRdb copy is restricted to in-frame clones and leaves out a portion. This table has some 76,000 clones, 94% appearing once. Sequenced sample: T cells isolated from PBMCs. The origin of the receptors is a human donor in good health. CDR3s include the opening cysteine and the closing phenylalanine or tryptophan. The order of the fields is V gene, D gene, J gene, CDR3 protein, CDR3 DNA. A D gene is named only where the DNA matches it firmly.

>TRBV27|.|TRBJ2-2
CASSSHRELFF
TGTGCCAGCAGCTCACACCGGGAGCTGTTTTTT
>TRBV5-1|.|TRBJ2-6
CASSLNGGMVANVLTF
TGCGCCAGCAGCTTGAATGGGGGCATGGTGGCCAACGTCCTGACTTTC
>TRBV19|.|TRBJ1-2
CASTGTGESANYGYTF
TGTGCCAGCACCGGGACGGGGGAATCAGCTAACTATGGCTACACCTTC
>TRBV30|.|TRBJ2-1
CAWSGRSYNEQFF
TGTGCCTGGAGTGGTCGCTCCTACAATGAGCAGTTCTTC
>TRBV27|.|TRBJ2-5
CASSLFSGQETQYF
TGTGCCAGCAGTTTATTTTCCGGCCAAGAGACCCAGTACTTC
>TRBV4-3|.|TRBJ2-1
CASSQDPAAANNEQFF
TGCGCCAGCAGCCAAGATCCGGCGGCAGCAAACAATGAGCAGTTCTTC
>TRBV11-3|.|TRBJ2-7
CARALGGSYEQYF
TGTGCCAGAGCGCTTGGTGGCTCCTACGAGCAGTACTTC
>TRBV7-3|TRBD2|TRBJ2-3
CASSSKREGQDTQYF
TGTGCCAGCAGCTCCAAGCGGGAGGGGCAAGATACGCAGTATTTT
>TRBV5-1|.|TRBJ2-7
CASSLGGRQGDEQYF
TGCGCCAGCAGCTTGGGTGGTCGGCAGGGTGACGAGCAGTACTTC
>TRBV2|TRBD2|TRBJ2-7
CASTGTSGISYEQYF
TGTGCCAGCACTGGGACTAGCGGTATCTCCTACGAGCAGTACTTC